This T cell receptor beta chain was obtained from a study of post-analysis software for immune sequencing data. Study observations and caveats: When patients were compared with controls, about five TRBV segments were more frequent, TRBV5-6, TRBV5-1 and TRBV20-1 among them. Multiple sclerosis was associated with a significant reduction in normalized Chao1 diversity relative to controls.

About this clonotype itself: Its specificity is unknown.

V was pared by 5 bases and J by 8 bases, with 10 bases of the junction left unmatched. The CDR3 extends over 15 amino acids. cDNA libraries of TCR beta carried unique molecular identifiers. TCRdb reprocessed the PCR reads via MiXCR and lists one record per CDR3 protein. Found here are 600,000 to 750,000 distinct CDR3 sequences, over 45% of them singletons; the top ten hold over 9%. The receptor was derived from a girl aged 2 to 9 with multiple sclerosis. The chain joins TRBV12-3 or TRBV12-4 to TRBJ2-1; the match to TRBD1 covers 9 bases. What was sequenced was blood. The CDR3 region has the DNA TGTGCCAGCAGTATAGGGACAGGGATATTCCATGAGCAGTTCTTC. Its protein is CASSIGTGIFHEQFF.